Sequencing of this TCR beta chain was carried out in a study of shared clonotypes between healthy human individuals. Study-level background: Per-donor plates numbered three CD4 naive, three CD4 memory, two CD8 naive and one CD8 memory.

Every donor was a Caucasian adult from Nashville, Tennessee. Trimming removed 6 bases from V and 1 base from J; junction bases left unmatched: 3. Germline CDR1 ENHRY, CDR2 SYGVKD. CDR3 size: 14 residues. Clones were read by immunoSEQ multiplex PCR, and TCRdb kept only the in-frame ones, dropping some. In the table there are over a million clones, around four fifths of which are singletons. As concerns this clone: Its antigen is currently unknown.

General study points: It was observed that 4% to 6% of naive CD4 clonotypes were shared across a handful of donors.

V gene TRBV10-3 combines with J gene TRBJ2-3, with 8 bases matching TRBD1. The clonotype originates from a man in his late teens or twenties in good health. The sequencing sample was made of memory CD4+ T cells sorted from blood. Specified subset: CD45RA-negative fraction. In DNA form, the CDR3 reads TGTGCCATCAGCCTGACAGGGGGCACAGATACGCAGTATTTT. This sequence encodes CAISLTGGTDTQYF.